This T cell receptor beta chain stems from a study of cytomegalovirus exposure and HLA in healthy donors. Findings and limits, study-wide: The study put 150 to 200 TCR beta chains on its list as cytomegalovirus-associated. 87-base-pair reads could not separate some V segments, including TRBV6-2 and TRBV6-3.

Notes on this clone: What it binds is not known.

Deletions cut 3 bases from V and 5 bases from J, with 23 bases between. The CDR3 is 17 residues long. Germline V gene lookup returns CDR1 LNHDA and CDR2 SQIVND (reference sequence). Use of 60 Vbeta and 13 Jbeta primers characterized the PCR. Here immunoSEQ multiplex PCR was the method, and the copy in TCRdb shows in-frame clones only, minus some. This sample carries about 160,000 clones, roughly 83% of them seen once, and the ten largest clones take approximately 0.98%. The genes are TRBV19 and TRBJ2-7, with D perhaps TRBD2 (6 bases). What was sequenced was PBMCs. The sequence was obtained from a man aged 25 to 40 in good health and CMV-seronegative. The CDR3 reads CASSMVGGWRDGHEQYF. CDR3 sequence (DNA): TGTGCCAGTAGTATGGTAGGTGGTTGGCGGGATGGACACGAGCAGTACTTC.